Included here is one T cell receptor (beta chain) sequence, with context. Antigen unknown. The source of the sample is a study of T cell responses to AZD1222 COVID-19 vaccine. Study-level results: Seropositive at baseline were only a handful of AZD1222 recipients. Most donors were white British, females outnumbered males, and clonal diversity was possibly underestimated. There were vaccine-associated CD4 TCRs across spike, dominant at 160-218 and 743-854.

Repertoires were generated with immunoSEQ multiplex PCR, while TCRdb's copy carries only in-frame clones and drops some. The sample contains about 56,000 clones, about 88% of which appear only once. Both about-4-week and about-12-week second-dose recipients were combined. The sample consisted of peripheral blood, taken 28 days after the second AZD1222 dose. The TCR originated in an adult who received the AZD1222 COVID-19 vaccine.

CDR3 region: CAISGGQGTEAFF. The CDR3 coding sequence is TGTGCCATCAGTGGGGGGCAGGGCACTGAAGCTTTCTTT. The chain carries TRBV10-3 and TRBJ1-1; D perhaps matches TRBD1 (6 bases). This CDR3 has 13 residues. The germline gives CDR1 ENHRY, CDR2 SYGVKD. Trimming stripped 4 bases from V and 4 bases from J, with 10 bases between.